This T cell receptor beta chain was retrieved from a study of siplizumab effects on memory and regulatory T cells. Study-wide findings and caveats: Naive T cells seemed more diverse than memory cells; they also seemed major alloresponse contributors. Among mappable alloreactive CD4+ clones, the Treg-derived fraction averaged nearly 70% with siplizumab versus approximately 26% in controls.

Measured with immunoSEQ multiplex PCR; TCRdb has only the in-frame clones, and not every one. The repertoire includes 100,000 or so clones, 75% to 95% of them detected once, and 2.6% sits in the top ten. A note on this clone: Its antigen remains unidentified.

The sequenced sample was CD4+ T cells sorted from blood. The sequence was collected from a human donor in good health. Some clones in this sample may be carry-over from other donors' samples.

The CDR3 coding sequence is TGTGCCAGCAGCCAATTATTTCGGGAGTCGGGAAACACCATATATTTT. Amino acid sequence: CASSQLFRESGNTIYF. The rearrangement joins TRBV16 to TRBJ1-3; D gene unclear. The germline V and J ends were trimmed by 1 base and 4 bases, with 14 bases remaining between them. Germline V gene lookup returns CDR1 KGHSY and CDR2 FQNENV. The CDR3 loop spans 16 amino acids.